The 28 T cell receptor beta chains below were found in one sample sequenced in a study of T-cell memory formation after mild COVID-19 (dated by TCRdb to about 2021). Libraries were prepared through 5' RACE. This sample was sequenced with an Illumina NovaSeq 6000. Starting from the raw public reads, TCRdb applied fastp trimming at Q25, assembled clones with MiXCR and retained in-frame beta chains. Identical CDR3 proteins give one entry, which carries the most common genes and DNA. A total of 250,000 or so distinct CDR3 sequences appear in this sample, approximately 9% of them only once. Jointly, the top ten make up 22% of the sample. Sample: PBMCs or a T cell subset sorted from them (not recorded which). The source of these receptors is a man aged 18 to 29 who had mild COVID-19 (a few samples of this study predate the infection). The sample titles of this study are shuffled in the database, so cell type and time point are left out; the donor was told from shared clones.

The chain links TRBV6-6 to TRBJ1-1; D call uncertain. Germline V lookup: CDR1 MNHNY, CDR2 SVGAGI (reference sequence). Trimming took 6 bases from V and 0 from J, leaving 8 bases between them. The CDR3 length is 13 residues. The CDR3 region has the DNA TGTGCCAGCAGAGACACCTTGAACACTGAAGCTTTCTTT. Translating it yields CASRDTLNTEAFF.

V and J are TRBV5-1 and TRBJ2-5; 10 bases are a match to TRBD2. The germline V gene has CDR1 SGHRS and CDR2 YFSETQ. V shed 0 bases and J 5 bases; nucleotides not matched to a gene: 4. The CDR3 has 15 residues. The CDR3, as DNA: TGCGCCAGCAGCTTGGGAAGCGGGGGGGCTGAGACCCAGTACTTC. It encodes CASSLGSGGAETQYF.

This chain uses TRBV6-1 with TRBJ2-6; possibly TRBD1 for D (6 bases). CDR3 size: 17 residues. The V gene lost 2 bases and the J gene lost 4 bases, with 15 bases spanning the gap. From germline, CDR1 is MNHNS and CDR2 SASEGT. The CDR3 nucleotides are TGTGCCAGCAGTGAACCAACAGGGTTGGCCGGGGCCAACGTCCTGACTTTC. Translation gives CASSEPTGLAGANVLTF.

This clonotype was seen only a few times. The CDR3 DNA is TGTGCCAGCAGCCACCGGGACGGAGGATTCAATCAGCCCCAGCATTTT. It codes for CASSHRDGGFNQPQHF. This chain joins TRBV7-8 and TRBJ1-5, with a possible D match to TRBD1 (5 bases). Trimming stripped 5 bases from V and 3 bases from J, with 17 bases between. There are 16 residues in the CDR3. Germline values: CDR1 SGHVS, CDR2 FQNEAQ.

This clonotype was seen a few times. CDR3 loop: CASSLEDRVGYGYTF. In DNA, the CDR3 is TGTGCCAGCAGCTTGGAGGACAGGGTGGGCTATGGCTACACCTTC. The chain has TRBV5-6 and TRBJ1-2; TRBD1 matches at 8 bases. The J segment lost 4 bases and the V segment lost 0 bases, leaving 5 bases of the junction unmatched. CDR3 length: 15 amino acids. Germline V gene sequence: CDR1 SGHDT, CDR2 YYEEEE.

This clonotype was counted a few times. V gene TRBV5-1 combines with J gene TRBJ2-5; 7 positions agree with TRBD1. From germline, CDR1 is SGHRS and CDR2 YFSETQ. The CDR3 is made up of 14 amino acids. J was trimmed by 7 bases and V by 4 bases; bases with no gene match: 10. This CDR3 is CASSPSTGRGTQYF. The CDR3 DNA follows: TGCGCCAGCAGCCCCTCGACAGGGCGCGGGACCCAGTACTTC.

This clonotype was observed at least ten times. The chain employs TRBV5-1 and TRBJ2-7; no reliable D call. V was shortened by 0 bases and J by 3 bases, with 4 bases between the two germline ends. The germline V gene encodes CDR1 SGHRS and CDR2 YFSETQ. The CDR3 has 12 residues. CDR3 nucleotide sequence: TGCGCCAGCAGCTTGGACGGCTACGAGCAGTACTTC. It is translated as CASSLDGYEQYF.

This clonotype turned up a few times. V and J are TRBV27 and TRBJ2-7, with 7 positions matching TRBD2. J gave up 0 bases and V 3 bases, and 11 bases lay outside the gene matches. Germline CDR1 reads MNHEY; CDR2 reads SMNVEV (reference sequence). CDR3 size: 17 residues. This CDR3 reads CASSLAAGTPSSYEQYF. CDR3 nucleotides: TGTGCCAGCAGTTTGGCAGCGGGGACGCCAAGCTCCTACGAGCAGTACTTC.

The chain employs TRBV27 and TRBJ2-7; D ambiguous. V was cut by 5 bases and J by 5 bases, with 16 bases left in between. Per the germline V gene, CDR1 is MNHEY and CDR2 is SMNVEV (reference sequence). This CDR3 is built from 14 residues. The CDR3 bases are TGTGCCAGCAGTGGCCTGGGATCACATCACGAGCAGTACTTC. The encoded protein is CASSGLGSHHEQYF.

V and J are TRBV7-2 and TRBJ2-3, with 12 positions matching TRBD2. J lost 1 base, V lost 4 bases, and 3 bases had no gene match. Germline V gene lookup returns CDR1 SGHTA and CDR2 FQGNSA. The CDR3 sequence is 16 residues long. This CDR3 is CASSYTSGGRTDTQYF. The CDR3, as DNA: TGTGCCAGCAGCTATACTAGCGGGGGGCGCACAGATACGCAGTATTTT.

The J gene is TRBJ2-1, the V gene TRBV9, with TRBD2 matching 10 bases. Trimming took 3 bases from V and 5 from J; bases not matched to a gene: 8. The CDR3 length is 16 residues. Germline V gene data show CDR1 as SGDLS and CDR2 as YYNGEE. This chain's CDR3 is CASSGSGGAVDNEQFF. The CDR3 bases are TGTGCCAGCAGCGGAAGCGGGGGGGCCGTAGACAATGAGCAGTTCTTC.

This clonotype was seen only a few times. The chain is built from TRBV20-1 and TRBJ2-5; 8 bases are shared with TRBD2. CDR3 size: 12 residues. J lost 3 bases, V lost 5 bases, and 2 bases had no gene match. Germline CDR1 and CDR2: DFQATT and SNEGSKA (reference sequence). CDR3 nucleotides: TGCAGTGCTCCGGGGGGGGAAGAGACCCAGTACTTC. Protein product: CSAPGGEETQYF.

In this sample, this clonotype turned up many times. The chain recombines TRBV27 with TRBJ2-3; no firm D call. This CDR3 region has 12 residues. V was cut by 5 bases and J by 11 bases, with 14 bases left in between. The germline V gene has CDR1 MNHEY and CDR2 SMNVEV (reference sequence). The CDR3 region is CASSPSVQRQYF. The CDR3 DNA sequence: TGTGCCAGCAGTCCTTCGGTGCAGCGGCAGTATTTT.

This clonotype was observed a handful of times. The DNA of the CDR3 is TGTGCCAGCAGCATAGCCACAGATACGCAGTATTTT. It specifies CASSIATDTQYF. This chain links TRBV28 with TRBJ2-3; D is unclear. V was trimmed by 6 bases and J by 2 bases, leaving 6 bases between them. The CDR3 has 12 amino acids. Germline V CDR1 and CDR2: MDHEN, SYDVKM.

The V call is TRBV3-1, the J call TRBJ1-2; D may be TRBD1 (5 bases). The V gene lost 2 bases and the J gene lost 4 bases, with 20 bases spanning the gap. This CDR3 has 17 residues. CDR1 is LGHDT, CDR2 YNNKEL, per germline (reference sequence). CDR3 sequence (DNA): TGTGCCAGCAGCCAATTTATAGGGCACCTGGGGGGCTATGGCTACACCTTC. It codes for CASSQFIGHLGGYGYTF. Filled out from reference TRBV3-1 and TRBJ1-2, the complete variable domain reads DTAVSQTPKYLVTQMGNDKSIKCEQNLGHDTMYWYKQDSKKFLKIMFSYNNKELIINETVPNRFSPKSPDKAHLNLHINSLELGDSAVYFCASSQFIGHLGGYGYTFGSGTRLTVV.

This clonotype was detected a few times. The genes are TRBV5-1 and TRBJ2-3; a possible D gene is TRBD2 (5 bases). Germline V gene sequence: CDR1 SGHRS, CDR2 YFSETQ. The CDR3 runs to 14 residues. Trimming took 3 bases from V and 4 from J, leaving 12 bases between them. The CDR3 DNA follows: TGCGCCAGCAGCTCATCGGGGTCGGCAGATACGCAGTATTTT. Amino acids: CASSSSGSADTQYF.

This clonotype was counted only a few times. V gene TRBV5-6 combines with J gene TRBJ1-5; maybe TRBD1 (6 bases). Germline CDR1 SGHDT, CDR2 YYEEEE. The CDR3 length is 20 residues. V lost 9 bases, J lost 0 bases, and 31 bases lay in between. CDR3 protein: CATYPLFAGAYRDSNQPQHF. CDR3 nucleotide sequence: TGTGCCACCTATCCCCTCTTTGCGGGAGCATACAGGGATAGCAATCAGCCCCAGCATTTT.

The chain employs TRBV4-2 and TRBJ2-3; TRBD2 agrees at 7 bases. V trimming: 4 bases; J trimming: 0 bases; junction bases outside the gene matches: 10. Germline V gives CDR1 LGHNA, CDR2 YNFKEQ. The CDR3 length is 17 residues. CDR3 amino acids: CASSLSWGGLSTDTQYF. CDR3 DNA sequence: TGTGCCAGCAGCCTGTCGTGGGGGGGTCTAAGCACAGATACGCAGTATTTT.

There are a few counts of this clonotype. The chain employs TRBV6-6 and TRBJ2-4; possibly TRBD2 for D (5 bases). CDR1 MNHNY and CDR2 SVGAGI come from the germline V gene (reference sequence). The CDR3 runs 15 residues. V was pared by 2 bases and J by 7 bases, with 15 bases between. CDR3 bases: TGTGCCAGCAGTTACCCAGCGGCGGAAGGTAACATTCAGTACTTC. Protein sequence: CASSYPAAEGNIQYF.

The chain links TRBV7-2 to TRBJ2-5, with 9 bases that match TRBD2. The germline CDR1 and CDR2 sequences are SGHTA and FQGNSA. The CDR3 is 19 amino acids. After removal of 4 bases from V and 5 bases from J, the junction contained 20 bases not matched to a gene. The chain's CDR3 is CASSSSLGRRGGRGETQYF. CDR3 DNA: TGTGCCAGCAGCTCTAGCCTGGGGCGGCGGGGGGGCCGCGGGGAGACCCAGTACTTC. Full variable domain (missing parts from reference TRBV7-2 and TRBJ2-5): GAGVSQSPSNKVTEKGKDVELRCDPISGHTALYWYRQSLGQGLEFLIYFQGNSAPDKSGLPSDRFSAERTGGSVSTLTIQRTQQEDSAVYLCASSSSLGRRGGRGETQYFGPGTRLLVL.

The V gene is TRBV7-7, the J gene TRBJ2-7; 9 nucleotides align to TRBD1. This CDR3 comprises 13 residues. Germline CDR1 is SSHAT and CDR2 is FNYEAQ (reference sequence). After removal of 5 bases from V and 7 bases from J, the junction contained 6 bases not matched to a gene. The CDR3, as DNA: TGTGCCAGCAGCCAAGACAGGGGGGGTGAGCAGTACTTC. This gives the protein CASSQDRGGEQYF.

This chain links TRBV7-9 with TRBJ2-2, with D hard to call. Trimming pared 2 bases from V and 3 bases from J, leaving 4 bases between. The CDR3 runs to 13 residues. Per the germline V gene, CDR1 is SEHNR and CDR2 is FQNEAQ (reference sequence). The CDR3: CASSLFDTGELFF. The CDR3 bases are TGTGCCAGCAGCTTATTTGACACCGGGGAGCTGTTTTTT.

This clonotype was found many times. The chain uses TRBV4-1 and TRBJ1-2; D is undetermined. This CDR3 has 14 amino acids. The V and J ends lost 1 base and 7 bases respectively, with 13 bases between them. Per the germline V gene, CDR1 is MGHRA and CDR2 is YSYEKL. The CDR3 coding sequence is TGCGCCAGCAGCCAAGTAGTCGGGGTTGGTGGCTACACCTTC. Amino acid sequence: CASSQVVGVGGYTF.

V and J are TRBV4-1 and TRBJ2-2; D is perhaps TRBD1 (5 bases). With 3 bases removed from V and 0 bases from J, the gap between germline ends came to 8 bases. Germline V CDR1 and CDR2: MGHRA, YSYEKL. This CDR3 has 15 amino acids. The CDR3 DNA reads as TGCGCCAGCAGCCACCCGACAGCGAACACCGGGGAGCTGTTTTTT. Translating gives CASSHPTANTGELFF.

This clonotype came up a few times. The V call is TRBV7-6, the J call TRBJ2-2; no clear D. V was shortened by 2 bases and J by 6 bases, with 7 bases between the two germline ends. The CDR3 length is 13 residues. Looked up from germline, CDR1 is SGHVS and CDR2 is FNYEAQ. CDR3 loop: CASSLPQAGELFF. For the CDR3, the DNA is TGTGCCAGCAGCTTACCTCAAGCCGGGGAGCTGTTTTTT.

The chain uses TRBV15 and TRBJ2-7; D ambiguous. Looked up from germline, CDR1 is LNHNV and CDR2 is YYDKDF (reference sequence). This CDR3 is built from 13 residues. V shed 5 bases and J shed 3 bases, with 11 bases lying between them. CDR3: CATSLGRNYEQYF. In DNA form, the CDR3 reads TGTGCCACCAGCCTAGGACGGAACTACGAGCAGTACTTC.

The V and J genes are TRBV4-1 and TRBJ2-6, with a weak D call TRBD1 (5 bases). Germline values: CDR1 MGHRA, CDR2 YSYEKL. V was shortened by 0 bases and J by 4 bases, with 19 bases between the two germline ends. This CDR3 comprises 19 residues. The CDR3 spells CASSQDMTVPSTGANVLTF. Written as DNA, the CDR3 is TGCGCCAGCAGCCAAGATATGACAGTTCCCTCTACGGGGGCCAACGTCCTGACTTTC.

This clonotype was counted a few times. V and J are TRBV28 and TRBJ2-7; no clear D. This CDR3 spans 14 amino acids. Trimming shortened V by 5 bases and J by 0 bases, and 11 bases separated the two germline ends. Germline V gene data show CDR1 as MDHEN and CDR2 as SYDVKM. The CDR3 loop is CASSVRGPSYEQYV. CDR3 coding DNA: TGTGCCAGCAGTGTGAGAGGACCCTCCTACGAGCAGTACGTC.